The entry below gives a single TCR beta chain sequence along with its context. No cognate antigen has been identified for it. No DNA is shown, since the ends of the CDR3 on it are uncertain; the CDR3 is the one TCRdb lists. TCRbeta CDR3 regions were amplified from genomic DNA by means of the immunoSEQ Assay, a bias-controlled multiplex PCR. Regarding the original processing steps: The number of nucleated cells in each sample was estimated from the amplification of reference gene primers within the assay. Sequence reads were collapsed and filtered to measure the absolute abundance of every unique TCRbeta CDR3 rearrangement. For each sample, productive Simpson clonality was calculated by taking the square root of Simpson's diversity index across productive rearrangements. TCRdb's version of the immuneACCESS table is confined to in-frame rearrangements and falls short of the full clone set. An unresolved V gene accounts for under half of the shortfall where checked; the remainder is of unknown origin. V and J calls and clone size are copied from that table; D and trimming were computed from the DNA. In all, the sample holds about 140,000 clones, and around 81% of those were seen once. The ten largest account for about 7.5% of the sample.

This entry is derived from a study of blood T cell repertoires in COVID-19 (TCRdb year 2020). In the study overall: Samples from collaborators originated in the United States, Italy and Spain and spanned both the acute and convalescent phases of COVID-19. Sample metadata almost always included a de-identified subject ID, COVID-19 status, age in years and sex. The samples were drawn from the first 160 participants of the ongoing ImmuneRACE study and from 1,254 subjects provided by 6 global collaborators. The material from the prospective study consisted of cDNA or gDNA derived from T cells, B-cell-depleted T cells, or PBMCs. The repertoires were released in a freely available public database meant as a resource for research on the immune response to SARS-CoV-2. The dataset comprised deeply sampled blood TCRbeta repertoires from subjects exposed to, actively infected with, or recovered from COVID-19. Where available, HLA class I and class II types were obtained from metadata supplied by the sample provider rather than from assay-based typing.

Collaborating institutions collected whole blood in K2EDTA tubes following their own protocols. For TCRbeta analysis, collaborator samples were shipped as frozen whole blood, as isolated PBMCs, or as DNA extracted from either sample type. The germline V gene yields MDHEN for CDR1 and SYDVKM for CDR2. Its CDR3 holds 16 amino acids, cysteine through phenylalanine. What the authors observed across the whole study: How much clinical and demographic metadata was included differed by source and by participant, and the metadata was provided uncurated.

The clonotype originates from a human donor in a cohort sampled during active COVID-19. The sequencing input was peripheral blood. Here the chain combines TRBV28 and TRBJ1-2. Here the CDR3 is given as CASSSSAGMTNYGYTF.